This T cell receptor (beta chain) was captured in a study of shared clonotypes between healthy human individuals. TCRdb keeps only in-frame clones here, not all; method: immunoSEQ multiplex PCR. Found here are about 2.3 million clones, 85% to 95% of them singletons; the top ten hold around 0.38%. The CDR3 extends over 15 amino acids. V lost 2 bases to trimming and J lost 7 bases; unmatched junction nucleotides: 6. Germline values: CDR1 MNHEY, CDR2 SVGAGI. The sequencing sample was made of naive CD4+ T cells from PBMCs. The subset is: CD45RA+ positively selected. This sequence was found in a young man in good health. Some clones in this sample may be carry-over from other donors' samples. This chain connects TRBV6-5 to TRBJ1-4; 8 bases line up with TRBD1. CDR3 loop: CASSYQTGVIEKLFF. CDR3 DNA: TGTGCCAGCAGTTACCAGACAGGGGTGATTGAAAAACTGTTTTTT.